The TCR beta chain under discussion was sequenced for a study of blood T cell repertoires in COVID-19. The wider study: There were acute and convalescent COVID-19 samples, and they came from the United States, Italy and Spain. Nucleic acid was either cDNA or gDNA, and it came from T cells, B-cell-depleted T cells, or PBMCs.

Assay: immunoSEQ multiplex PCR; the TCRdb copy retains only in-frame clones and omits some. This sample has hundreds of thousands of clones, with 85% to 90% found just once. Input material: peripheral blood. This receptor was identified in a man aged 55 to 70 with acute or convalescent COVID-19.

CDR3 nucleotide sequence: TGTGCCTCACAGGGATTCTATAGCAATCAGCCCCAGCATTTT. Translating gives CASQGFYSNQPQHF. The rearrangement links TRBV12-5 to TRBJ1-5; maybe TRBD1 (6 bases). This CDR3 contains 14 residues. The germline CDR1 and CDR2 sequences are LGHNT and FRNRAP. Full variable domain (rest looked up from reference TRBV12-5 and TRBJ1-5): DARVTQTPRHKVTEMGQEVTMRCQPILGHNTVFWYRQTMMQGLELLAYFRNRAPLDDSGMPKDRFSAEMPDATLATLKIQPSEPRDSAVYFCASQGFYSNQPQHFGDGTRLSIL.